Listed below are T cell receptor beta chains from one sample, sequenced in a study of cytomegalovirus exposure and HLA in healthy donors. Libraries were prepared by immunoSEQ multiplex PCR; TCRdb keeps only in-frame clonotypes and omits some of them. This sample carries about 100,000 clones, under 85% of them seen once, and the ten largest clones take 4.2%. Sequencing used PBMCs. Receptors originate from a male donor in good health and CMV-seronegative. Each CDR3 is given with its conserved first and last residue. A D gene is named only where the DNA matches it firmly. Expanded clones get a size class; other rows say once, few or many, or leave the size out.

V	size	J	D	CDR3	DNA
TRBV27	-	TRBJ1-1	-	CASKRGGMAGTEAFF	TGTGCCAGCAAGAGGGGCGGGATGGCTGGCACTGAAGCTTTCTTT
TRBV6-5	-	TRBJ2-7	-	CASSYSWTAYEQYF	TGTGCCAGCAGTTACTCCTGGACAGCCTACGAGCAGTACTTC
TRBV13	-	TRBJ2-1	TRBD2	CASSERTSRINEQFF	TGTGCCAGCAGCGAACGGACTAGCCGTATCAATGAGCAGTTCTTC
TRBV19	-	TRBJ2-2	TRBD2	CASSSLGLAGSGGELFF	TGTGCCAGTAGTAGTTTGGGACTAGCGGGATCGGGCGGGGAGCTGTTTTTT
TRBV7-9	-	TRBJ2-5	TRBD2	CASSFGTRSRETQYF	TGTGCCAGCAGCTTTGGGACTAGATCGAGAGAGACCCAGTACTTC
TRBV29-1	-	TRBJ2-7	-	CSVRDSYEQYF	TGCAGCGTACGGGACTCCTACGAGCAGTACTTC
TRBV9	-	TRBJ2-3	TRBD2	CASSPTSGTDTQYF	TGTGCCAGCAGCCCGACTAGCGGCACAGATACGCAGTATTTT
TRBV14	once	TRBJ2-3	TRBD2	CASSQNRGSWIDTQYF	TGTGCCAGCAGCCAAAATCGCGGGAGTTGGATTGATACGCAGTATTTT
TRBV10-3	few	TRBJ1-4	-	CAISKQGTNEKLFF	TGTGCCATCAGTAAACAGGGAACTAATGAAAAACTGTTTTTT
TRBV19	-	TRBJ1-1	-	CASSMAGWNTEAFF	TGTGCCAGTAGTATGGCAGGGTGGAACACTGAAGCTTTCTTT
TRBV7-3	-	TRBJ1-3	TRBD1	CASSPRTGSNTIYF	TGTGCCAGCAGCCCCCGGACAGGATCTAACACCATATATTTT
TRBV7-6	-	TRBJ2-6	-	CASSLVRTALSGANVLTF	TGTGCCAGCAGCTTAGTTAGGACAGCTTTATCTGGGGCCAACGTCCTGACTTTC
TRBV6-1	-	TRBJ1-1	-	CASSVGQINTEAFF	TGTGCCAGCAGCGTAGGACAGATAAACACTGAAGCTTTCTTT
TRBV6-1	-	TRBJ1-5	-	CASSEGAGAYSNQPQHF	TGTGCCAGCAGTGAAGGAGCAGGGGCTTATAGCAATCAGCCCCAGCATTTT
TRBV6-1	-	TRBJ1-2	-	CASSPHRALNYGYTF	TGTGCCAGCAGTCCTCACAGGGCCCTTAACTATGGCTACACCTTC
TRBV27	-	TRBJ1-5	TRBD1	CASSPTGFQPQHF	TGTGCCAGCAGTCCGACAGGGTTTCAGCCCCAGCATTTT
TRBV1	-	TRBJ2-3	-	CTTGGEGTDTQYF	TGCACCACCGGGGGGGAGGGCACAGATACGCAGTATTTT
TRBV7-9	-	TRBJ2-7	-	CASGGLTTLYEQYF	TGTGCCAGCGGGGGACTTACAACTTTATACGAGCAGTACTTC
TRBV27	-	TRBJ2-1	TRBD1	CASSLGQGWANEQFF	TGTGCCAGCAGTCTAGGACAGGGTTGGGCGAATGAGCAGTTCTTC
TRBV6-5	-	TRBJ1-2	-	CASSYDRNYGYTF	TGTGCCAGCAGTTACGACAGGAACTATGGCTACACCTTC
TRBV30	-	TRBJ2-2	-	CAWSVQGRVMTGELFF	TGTGCCTGGAGTGTACAGGGCAGAGTTATGACCGGGGAGCTGTTTTTT
TRBV9	-	TRBJ2-1	TRBD2	CASSVGGGLGNEQFF	TGTGCCAGCAGCGTAGGCGGGGGGCTCGGAAATGAGCAGTTCTTC
TRBV5-1	-	TRBJ2-7	TRBD2	CASSSPISGRYEQYF	TGCGCCAGCAGCTCTCCTATAAGCGGGAGGTACGAGCAGTACTTC
TRBV21-1	-	TRBJ2-7	-	CASSKTNSGRAGEGEQYF	TGTGCCAGCAGCAAAACAAACTCGGGCAGGGCGGGAGAGGGGGAGCAGTACTTC
TRBV4-2	-	TRBJ2-1	-	CASSQDGSGDEQFF	TGTGCCAGCAGCCAAGATGGGTCAGGGGATGAGCAGTTCTTC
TRBV7-9	-	TRBJ2-1	TRBD2	CASSATSGSNNEQFF	TGTGCCAGCAGCGCCACTAGCGGGAGTAACAATGAGCAGTTCTTC
TRBV7-8	-	TRBJ2-3	-	CASSQWAGRPDTQYF	TGTGCCAGCAGCCAGTGGGCCGGGAGACCAGATACGCAGTATTTT
TRBV18	-	TRBJ1-3	-	CASSPPRGPGNTIYF	TGTGCCAGCTCACCACCGCGGGGGCCTGGAAACACCATATATTTT
TRBV25-1	-	TRBJ2-5	TRBD2	CASSGHFISGSWTETQYF	TGTGCCAGCAGTGGTCACTTCATCAGCGGGAGTTGGACAGAGACCCAGTACTTC
TRBV7-9	-	TRBJ2-5	TRBD1	CASSDRGQQETQYF	TGTGCCAGCAGCGACAGGGGCCAGCAAGAGACCCAGTACTTC
TRBV5-1	-	TRBJ2-1	-	CASSLQGYLDEQFF	TGCGCCAGCAGCTTGCAGGGTTACCTCGATGAGCAGTTCTTC
TRBV25-1	-	TRBJ2-5	TRBD2	CASSDPSGGIQETQYF	TGTGCCAGCAGTGACCCCTCGGGGGGGATCCAAGAGACCCAGTACTTC
TRBV28	-	TRBJ2-1	TRBD2	CASSSFQTSGRSSYNEQFF	TGTGCCAGCAGTTCCTTTCAGACTAGCGGGAGGAGCTCCTACAATGAGCAGTTCTTC
TRBV10-3	-	TRBJ2-7	TRBD2	CAISGETSGDIEQYF	TGTGCCATCAGTGGGGAGACTAGCGGGGATATCGAGCAGTACTTC
TRBV6-4	-	TRBJ2-1	TRBD2	CASRRSSGTSGYNEQFF	TGTGCCAGCAGGCGCTCCTCCGGGACTAGCGGGTACAATGAGCAGTTCTTC
TRBV6-1	few	TRBJ1-3	-	CASSDRGKGNTIYF	TGTGCCAGCAGTGATCGGGGGAAAGGAAACACCATATATTTT
TRBV6-1	-	TRBJ2-3	TRBD2	CASSEERVAGVTDTQYF	TGTGCCAGCAGTGAAGAAAGAGTAGCGGGAGTGACAGATACGCAGTATTTT
TRBV6-1	-	TRBJ2-3	-	CASSPVDTQYF	TGTGCCAGCAGCCCCGTAGATACGCAGTATTTT
TRBV10-2	-	TRBJ2-3	TRBD2	CASSESGKGGSGSPDTQYF	TGCGCCAGCAGTGAATCGGGGAAGGGTGGTAGCGGGAGCCCAGATACGCAGTATTTT
TRBV27	once	TRBJ2-7	TRBD1	CASSPRRGGTGTYEQYF	TGTGCCAGCAGTCCTAGACGGGGAGGGACAGGGACCTACGAGCAGTACTTC
TRBV18	-	TRBJ2-1	-	CASSEVARNEQFF	TGTGCCAGCTCAGAAGTCGCGAGGAATGAGCAGTTCTTC
TRBV19	-	TRBJ2-7	TRBD2	CASGSGMSYEQYF	TGTGCCAGTGGTAGCGGGATGTCCTACGAGCAGTACTTC